The source of this T cell receptor (beta chain) is a study of T-cell memory formation after mild COVID-19. Study background: Clusters were largely donor specific. General study points: There were some responding clones in pre-infection memory, which suggested that cross-reactive memory had joined.

Constant-segment primers served in 5'RACE that generated TCR alpha and TCR beta cDNA libraries bearing sample barcodes and UMIs. MiXCR was run by TCRdb on the 5' RACE reads, yielding one entry per CDR3 protein. The sample records around 200,000 distinct CDR3 sequences, about 11% being singletons. There are many counts of this clonotype. What it recognizes is unknown. This receptor was taken from a man between 18 and 35 years old who had mild COVID-19 (a few samples of this study predate the infection). Cell type and time point are not known. Sample: PBMCs or a T cell subset sorted from them (not recorded which).

The CDR3 bases are TGTGCCACCAGTGACCCGGGGGCCGGTGAGCAGTTCTTC. Its translation: CATSDPGAGEQFF. This chain connects TRBV24-1 to TRBJ2-1; D possibly matches TRBD1 or TRBD2 (6 bases each). This CDR3 is built from 13 residues. Germline V gives CDR1 KGHDR, CDR2 SFDVKD. V was cut by 4 bases and J by 9 bases, with 12 bases left in between.